A single TCR beta chain is shown here with its context. The antigen remains undetermined. From germline, CDR1 is ENHRY and CDR2 SYGVKD. V was cut by 3 bases and J by 2 bases, with 13 bases left in between. This CDR3 spans 16 amino acids. Both 60 Vbeta primers and 13 Jbeta primers went into the PCR. Here immunoSEQ multiplex PCR was the method, and the copy in TCRdb shows in-frame clones only, minus some. This table holds about 200,000 clones, 73% found once. This sample is drawn from a study of cytomegalovirus exposure and HLA in healthy donors. Overall study: In terms of ancestry, the Caucasian-associated cluster contained about 80% of the 300 to 400 genotyped donors. General study results and limits: Previous analysis showed most TCR beta V segments were productive about 87% or about 30% of the time. Rare sequences made up most TCRs, while some public TCRs were found in many donors.

This clonotype originated in a woman under 40 in good health and CMV-seronegative. Specimen: PBMCs. V and J are TRBV10-3 and TRBJ2-2; the D gene is possibly TRBD2 (5 bases). The CDR3 sequence is CAISDRGDTNTGELFF. The CDR3 nucleotides read TGTGCCATCAGTGACCGGGGAGATACCAACACCGGGGAGCTGTTTTTT.